These T cell receptor beta chains were read from a single sample in a study of shared clonotypes between healthy human individuals. Libraries were prepared by immunoSEQ multiplex PCR; TCRdb keeps only in-frame clonotypes and omits some of them. The data contain millions of clones, about 93% of them singletons. Specimen: naive CD8+ T cells from PBMCs. All receptors come from a young man in good health. Some clones in this sample may be carry-over from other donors' samples. CDR3s include the opening cysteine and the closing phenylalanine or tryptophan. A D gene is named only where the DNA matches it firmly. Expanded clones get a size class; other rows say once, few or many, or leave the size out.

J gene: TRBJ2-2; V gene: TRBV19; D gene: NA; clone size: once; CDR3 DNA: TGTGCCAGTAGTCCCACCCCCAGGTCCTTCACCGGGGAGCTGTTTTTT; CDR3 protein: CASSPTPRSFTGELFF
J gene: TRBJ2-3; V gene: TRBV7-2; D gene: TRBD2; clone size: NA; CDR3 DNA: TGTGCCAGCAGCTTAGCGCACTACGGCGGGAGACGCACAGATACGCAGTATTTT; CDR3 protein: CASSLAHYGGRRTDTQYF
J gene: TRBJ2-7; V gene: TRBV30; D gene: NA; clone size: NA; CDR3 DNA: TGTGCCTGGAGTGGGCAGGGGCGGTACGAGCAGTACTTC; CDR3 protein: CAWSGQGRYEQYF
J gene: TRBJ2-1; V gene: TRBV6-5; D gene: TRBD2; clone size: NA; CDR3 DNA: TGTGCCAGCAGTCGGACTAGCGGGAGGGATGAGCAGTTCTTC; CDR3 protein: CASSRTSGRDEQFF
J gene: TRBJ2-2; V gene: TRBV15; D gene: TRBD1; clone size: NA; CDR3 DNA: TGTGCCACCAGCAGAGATAAAGGGACAGAACTAGACACCGGGGAGCTGTTTTTT; CDR3 protein: CATSRDKGTELDTGELFF
J gene: TRBJ1-1; V gene: TRBV7-9; D gene: NA; clone size: NA; CDR3 DNA: TGTGCCAGCAGCTCACAGCTTACTAACACTGAAGCTTTCTTT; CDR3 protein: CASSSQLTNTEAFF
J gene: TRBJ2-5; V gene: TRBV28; D gene: TRBD1; clone size: NA; CDR3 DNA: TGTGCCAGCCTCCTCCAGGGGGCGGGAGAGACCCAGTACTTC; CDR3 protein: CASLLQGAGETQYF
J gene: TRBJ1-2; V gene: TRBV7-9; D gene: NA; clone size: NA; CDR3 DNA: TGTGCCAGCAGCTTAGCCGTCCCGTATGGCTACACCTTC; CDR3 protein: CASSLAVPYGYTF
J gene: TRBJ2-1; V gene: TRBV7-9; D gene: NA; clone size: NA; CDR3 DNA: TGTGCCAGCAGCCATCGTTCCGGGTATGAGCAGTTCTTC; CDR3 protein: CASSHRSGYEQFF
J gene: TRBJ1-1; V gene: TRBV9; D gene: NA; clone size: few; CDR3 DNA: TGTGCCAGCAGCGCTCCGGACGGGAGGGTGACTTTCTTT; CDR3 protein: CASSAPDGRVTFF
J gene: TRBJ1-2; V gene: TRBV6-1; D gene: NA; clone size: NA; CDR3 DNA: TGTGCCAGCAGTAGGGTGGACCAGGGCAATGGCTACACCTTC; CDR3 protein: CASSRVDQGNGYTF
J gene: TRBJ2-1; V gene: TRBV27; D gene: NA; clone size: NA; CDR3 DNA: TGTGCCAGCAGTTTATCGTCTACCGGGTCGTTTGAGCAGTTCTTC; CDR3 protein: CASSLSSTGSFEQFF
J gene: TRBJ2-1; V gene: TRBV9; D gene: NA; clone size: NA; CDR3 DNA: TGTGCCAGTGATTCCGCCGGGACAACCTACAATGAGCAGTTCTTC; CDR3 protein: CASDSAGTTYNEQFF
J gene: TRBJ1-2; V gene: TRBV9; D gene: NA; clone size: few; CDR3 DNA: TGTGCCAGCAGCGTGTATGGCTACACCTTC; CDR3 protein: CASSVYGYTF
J gene: TRBJ1-2; V gene: TRBV11-2; D gene: TRBD1; clone size: NA; CDR3 DNA: TGTGCCAGCAGCAATAGACAGGGACCCAACTATGGCTACACCTTC; CDR3 protein: CASSNRQGPNYGYTF
J gene: TRBJ2-5; V gene: TRBV9; D gene: NA; clone size: NA; CDR3 DNA: TGTGCCAGCAGCGTAAAGGGGTCGGAGACCCAGTACTTC; CDR3 protein: CASSVKGSETQYF
J gene: TRBJ1-2; V gene: TRBV15; D gene: NA; clone size: NA; CDR3 DNA: TGTGCCACCAGCAGAGTAGGGCTTGGCTACACCTTC; CDR3 protein: CATSRVGLGYTF
J gene: TRBJ2-3; V gene: TRBV14; D gene: NA; clone size: NA; CDR3 DNA: TGTGCCAGCAGCCAGGTTACGCCAGATACGCAGTATTTT; CDR3 protein: CASSQVTPDTQYF
J gene: TRBJ2-2; V gene: TRBV27; D gene: NA; clone size: NA; CDR3 DNA: TGTGCCAGCAGCTACTACACCGGGGAGCTGTTTTTT; CDR3 protein: CASSYYTGELFF
J gene: TRBJ1-2; V gene: TRBV7-9; D gene: NA; clone size: NA; CDR3 DNA: TGTGCCAGCAGCCTGGGGCAGATCTATGGCTACACCTTC; CDR3 protein: CASSLGQIYGYTF
J gene: TRBJ2-3; V gene: TRBV7-3; D gene: NA; clone size: NA; CDR3 DNA: TGTGCCAGCAGCCCCCATTCTAATACATTGACAGATACGCAGTATTTT; CDR3 protein: CASSPHSNTLTDTQYF
J gene: TRBJ1-6; V gene: TRBV9; D gene: NA; clone size: NA; CDR3 DNA: TGTGCCAGCAGCGTCAGGGCGGGGCTCAATTCACCCCTCCACTTT; CDR3 protein: CASSVRAGLNSPLHF
J gene: TRBJ2-3; V gene: TRBV30; D gene: NA; clone size: once; CDR3 DNA: TGTGCCTGGAGCCAAAGGGGGAGGGCGGCAGATACGCAGTATTTT; CDR3 protein: CAWSQRGRAADTQYF
J gene: TRBJ2-7; V gene: TRBV5-1; D gene: TRBD2; clone size: NA; CDR3 DNA: TGCGCCAGCAGCTTGGGGGCTAGCGGAGCGAGCTACGAGCAGTACTTC; CDR3 protein: CASSLGASGASYEQYF
J gene: TRBJ1-4; V gene: TRBV25-1; D gene: NA; clone size: NA; CDR3 DNA: TGTGCCAGGAAAACAGGAAAGAATGAAAAACTGTTTTTT; CDR3 protein: CARKTGKNEKLFF
J gene: TRBJ2-3; V gene: TRBV6-5; D gene: NA; clone size: NA; CDR3 DNA: TGTGCCAGCAGTTACGACAGTTATAGCACAGATACGCAGTATTTT; CDR3 protein: CASSYDSYSTDTQYF
J gene: TRBJ2-5; V gene: TRBV7-9; D gene: NA; clone size: NA; CDR3 DNA: TGTGCCAGCAGCTTAGGTATAGAAGAGACCCAGTACTTC; CDR3 protein: CASSLGIEETQYF
J gene: TRBJ2-7; V gene: TRBV19; D gene: NA; clone size: NA; CDR3 DNA: TGTGCCAGTAGTCCCCGGGACGTAGGCTCCTACGAGCAGTACTTC; CDR3 protein: CASSPRDVGSYEQYF
J gene: TRBJ2-3; V gene: TRBV2; D gene: TRBD2; clone size: NA; CDR3 DNA: TGTGCCAGCAGGGGACTAGCGGGAGGTCGAGATACGCAGTATTTT; CDR3 protein: CASRGLAGGRDTQYF
J gene: TRBJ2-1; V gene: TRBV7-9; D gene: NA; clone size: once; CDR3 DNA: TGTGCCAGCAGCCCAGGGGGGCCTTCCTACAATGAGCAGTTCTTC; CDR3 protein: CASSPGGPSYNEQFF
J gene: TRBJ2-7; V gene: TRBV27; D gene: NA; clone size: once; CDR3 DNA: TGTGCCAGCAGAACCCGGACAGAGAGCTCCTACGAGCAGTACTTC; CDR3 protein: CASRTRTESSYEQYF
J gene: TRBJ2-1; V gene: TRBV11-2; D gene: NA; clone size: NA; CDR3 DNA: TGTGCCAGCAGTTGGGACAAGTGGAACAATGAGCAGTTCTTC; CDR3 protein: CASSWDKWNNEQFF
J gene: TRBJ1-5; V gene: TRBV4-1; D gene: NA; clone size: NA; CDR3 DNA: TGCGCCAGCAGCCAAGACGCCGGGGTTAGCAATCAGCCCCAGCATTTT; CDR3 protein: CASSQDAGVSNQPQHF
J gene: TRBJ2-7; V gene: TRBV7-9; D gene: NA; clone size: few; CDR3 DNA: TGTGCCAGCAGCCCCGTTTTAGCCGGCTACGAGCAGTACTTC; CDR3 protein: CASSPVLAGYEQYF
J gene: TRBJ1-3; V gene: TRBV7-3; D gene: TRBD1; clone size: NA; CDR3 DNA: TGTGCCAGCAGCTTAACGACAGGGGGCTCTGGAAACACCATATATTTT; CDR3 protein: CASSLTTGGSGNTIYF
J gene: TRBJ2-7; V gene: TRBV9; D gene: NA; clone size: once; CDR3 DNA: TGTGCCAGCAGCGCGTACTATGGCCCCTCCTACGAGCAGTACTTC; CDR3 protein: CASSAYYGPSYEQYF